This record concerns one T cell receptor (beta chain) sequence. These data are taken from a study of CD8 T cells in Susac syndrome. Random hexamers were used to reverse transcribe roughly 0.5 to 1 ug of RNA. Multiplex immunoSEQ PCR targeted 54 Vbeta and 13 Jbeta TCR beta segments. MiXCR, applied by TCRdb to the immunoSEQ multiplex PCR reads, yields one record per CDR3 protein. The table shows about 300,000 distinct CDR3 sequences, with around 84% occurring only once. The junction had 15 bases not matched to a gene; V was cut back by 11 bases and J by 2 bases. Germline V gives CDR1 MNHNS, CDR2 SASEGT. CDR3 length: 16 residues.

The chain couples TRBV6-1 to TRBJ2-5, with 9 bases fitting TRBD1. What was sequenced was CD8+ T cells from PBMCs. This receptor was identified in a human donor with multiple sclerosis. The CDR3 DNA follows: TGTGCCGCAACGCACGACAGGGGGGTCAGTCAAGAGACCCAGTACTTC. Translating it yields CAATHDRGVSQETQYF.